This T cell receptor (beta chain) was documented in a study of blood T cell repertoires in COVID-19. About the research overall: Sites in the United States, Italy and Spain provided acute and convalescent COVID-19 samples.

Original handling: Nucleated cell counts were estimated from reference gene primer amplification. TCRdb's table, derived via immunoSEQ multiplex PCR, lists solely in-frame clones and lacks some. Clone size and the V and J calls come from that table; the DNA yielded D and trimming. Of about 320,000 clones detected, over 75% appear once; the ten largest clones hold 7.2%. The clonotype was recovered from a human donor in a cohort sampled during active COVID-19. Sequencing input: peripheral blood.

The CDR3: CASSLNRDRVFVNTEAFF. CDR3 DNA sequence: TGTGCCAGCAGCTTGAACCGGGACAGGGTTTTCGTGAACACTGAAGCTTTCTTT. The V and J genes are TRBV5-8 and TRBJ1-1, with TRBD1 matching over 9 bases. The CDR3 totals 18 residues. V lost 1 base to trimming and J lost 0 bases; unmatched junction nucleotides: 10. Germline V gene sequence: CDR1 SGHTS, CDR2 YDEGEE.